A selection of T cell receptor beta chains follows, all from one sample in a study of identical twins. TCRdb used MiXCR to reprocess the 5' RACE reads, holding one entry per CDR3 protein. Found here are 1,800,000 or so distinct CDR3 sequences, about 31% of them singletons; the top ten hold around 0.3%. The sample was cord blood. Every receptor here comes from a newborn girl in good health. Both conserved end residues are part of each CDR3. The D gene is left open where the match is weak. Not every row has a clone size; where given, it reads once, few, many or a size class.

TRBV5-1	few	-	TRBJ2-7	TGCGCCAGCAAAGCGGACGTCTACAATGAGCAGTACTTC	CASKADVYNEQYF
TRBV27	-	TRBD2	TRBJ2-1	TGTGCCAGCAGCTTATATCGGCTAGCGGGAGGCAATGAGCAGTTCTTC	CASSLYRLAGGNEQFF
TRBV12-3/TRBV12-4	few	-	TRBJ2-3	TGTGCCAGCAGTTTAGCGGGGCCACTTATTGGAGATACGCAGTATTTT	CASSLAGPLIGDTQYF
TRBV12-3/TRBV12-4	-	-	TRBJ1-4	TGTGCCAGCACTAGGGGCCGGACCTACGCGTCAAAACTGTTTTTT	CASTRGRTYASKLFF
TRBV4-1	few	-	TRBJ2-7	TGCGCCAGCAGCCATCAACCTACGTACGAGCAGTACTTC	CASSHQPTYEQYF
TRBV20-1	-	-	TRBJ1-2	TGCAGTGCTAGAGGGAGGGGACTTCTCGCCTATGGCTACACCTTC	CSARGRGLLAYGYTF
TRBV20-1	-	-	TRBJ1-4	TGCAGTGCTAGAGATCTCGGCAGAGGGGAAAAACTGTTTTTT	CSARDLGRGEKLFF
TRBV6-1	-	TRBD2	TRBJ2-1	TGTGCCAGCAGTGAAGCGCGTCTGGCGGGGGGTGATGAGCAGTTCTTC	CASSEARLAGGDEQFF
TRBV5-4	-	-	TRBJ1-1	TGTGCCAGCAGCTTGGATAGCAGGGCCCGGAACACTGAAGCTTTCTTT	CASSLDSRARNTEAFF
TRBV12-3/TRBV12-4	-	-	TRBJ2-5	TGTGCCAGCACCAGGGGACGCAGGCACCAAGAGACCCAGTACTTC	CASTRGRRHQETQYF
TRBV14	few	-	TRBJ1-1	TGTGCCAGCAGCCAAGTACCCGGAAGAGAAGCTTTCTTT	CASSQVPGREAFF
TRBV6-2/TRBV6-3	few	TRBD1	TRBJ2-1	TGTGCCAGCAGTTACTCTGGGACAGGGTCTGAGCAGTTCTTC	CASSYSGTGSEQFF
TRBV2	-	TRBD1	TRBJ2-7	TGTGCCAGCAGTGCAGGGGGCTCCCCCTACGAGCAGTACTTC	CASSAGGSPYEQYF
TRBV20-1	-	-	TRBJ2-5	TGCAGTGCTAGAGATACCGGAGTGGGGTACTTC	CSARDTGVGYF
TRBV28	-	TRBD2	TRBJ2-5	TGTGCCAGCAGTTTATTCGCGGGAGCGGGATGGCAAGAGACCCAGTACTTC	CASSLFAGAGWQETQYF
TRBV12-3/TRBV12-4	-	-	TRBJ2-5	TGTGCCAGCAGTGGGACGGCGAAAGAGACCCAGTACTTC	CASSGTAKETQYF
TRBV12-3/TRBV12-4	-	TRBD1	TRBJ1-4	TGTGCCAGCAGTTTGGGCAGGACAGGGGGCAGGATACTTAATGAAAAACTGTTTTTT	CASSLGRTGGRILNEKLFF
TRBV7-2	-	-	TRBJ2-2	TGTGCCAGCAGCTTAGAACGAAACGGGGAGCTGTTTTTT	CASSLERNGELFF
TRBV28	-	TRBD1	TRBJ1-1	TGTGCCCGCAGTGACAGGGGGCTGAATGGGGCTTTCTTT	CARSDRGLNGAFF
TRBV5-1	-	-	TRBJ2-2	TGCGCCAGCAGCTTGGCCATGAACACCGGGGAGCTGTTTTTT	CASSLAMNTGELFF
TRBV4-1	few	-	TRBJ2-7	TGCGCCAGCAGCCAAGGGGATGATAGCTCCTACGAGCAGTACTTC	CASSQGDDSSYEQYF
TRBV6-5	-	-	TRBJ2-3	TGTGCCAGCAGTTCCTGGGCAGATACGCAGTATTTT	CASSSWADTQYF
TRBV9	-	TRBD2	TRBJ2-3	TGTGCCAGCAGCGTAGAACCGGGACTAGCGGGAGTTGGCAATACGCAGTATTTT	CASSVEPGLAGVGNTQYF
TRBV12-3/TRBV12-4	-	TRBD1	TRBJ2-7	TGTGCCAGCAGTTTAGGGAGGACAGGGAGACCCTACGAGCAGTACTTC	CASSLGRTGRPYEQYF
TRBV20-1	-	TRBD1	TRBJ2-5	TGCAGTGCTAGTACTGCCGGGACAGGGAAAGAGACCCAGTACTTC	CSASTAGTGKETQYF
TRBV10-3	few	-	TRBJ1-5	TGTGCCATCAGTGAGAGGGGCAGCAATCAGCCCCAGCATTTT	CAISERGSNQPQHF
TRBV12-3/TRBV12-4	-	-	TRBJ2-7	TGTGCCAGCAGTCCTCAGGACATCTACGAGCAGTACTTC	CASSPQDIYEQYF
TRBV9	many	-	TRBJ2-3	TGTGCCAGCAGCGTAACGAGCGGGTTTCTCACAGATACGCAGTATTTT	CASSVTSGFLTDTQYF
TRBV2	-	TRBD2	TRBJ2-5	TGTGCCGGCAGATGGTCTAGCGGACAAGAGACCCAGTACTTC	CAGRWSSGQETQYF
TRBV5-1	-	TRBD2	TRBJ2-7	TGCGCCAGCAGCTTGGATAACAGGGTACCGGGACTAGGGTACGAGCAGTACTTC	CASSLDNRVPGLGYEQYF
TRBV20-1	-	-	TRBJ2-1	TGCAGTGCGCCCCGACAGGACCTCCCCTACAATGAGCAGTTCTTC	CSAPRQDLPYNEQFF
TRBV12-3/TRBV12-4	few	-	TRBJ1-5	TGTGCCAGCAGTTCCCTCCGGGGGGCCTTCAATCAGCCCCAGCATTTT	CASSSLRGAFNQPQHF
TRBV11-2	many	-	TRBJ2-6	TGTGCCAGCAGCAAAGGAGCCCCCGGTGTACGCGGGGCCAACGTCCTGACTTTC	CASSKGAPGVRGANVLTF
TRBV9	-	-	TRBJ2-4	TGTGCCAGCAGCGTAGGGCGGGGCTACAAAAACATTCAGTACTTC	CASSVGRGYKNIQYF
TRBV18	-	TRBD1	TRBJ1-1	TGTGCCAGCTCACCCGTGAGGGGGCAAGCTTTCTTT	CASSPVRGQAFF
TRBV20-1	-	TRBD1	TRBJ2-6	TGCAGTGCTACGACAAGACAGGGCAATTCGGGGGCCAACGTCCTGACTTTC	CSATTRQGNSGANVLTF